This TCR beta chain was profiled in a study of blood T cell repertoires in COVID-19. Study in general: From T cells, B-cell-depleted T cells, or PBMCs came the material, which was cDNA or gDNA.

Authors' data handling: Estimated nucleated cell counts came from reference gene primer amplification. The protocol was immunoSEQ multiplex PCR, while the TCRdb copy is restricted to in-frame clones and leaves out a portion. V and J calls and clone size come straight from that table; D and trimming were deduced from the DNA. This table holds 35,000 to 45,000 clones, around nine tenths found once. Germline V CDR1 and CDR2: SGDLS, YYNGEE. V lost 4 bases and J lost 4, with 11 bases in between. This CDR3 spans 13 amino acids. The chain employs TRBV9 and TRBJ2-5; the D gene is possibly TRBD2 (7 bases). Input material: peripheral blood. The TCR originated in a human donor in a cohort sampled during active COVID-19. CDR3 residues: CASSLRGGETQYF. CDR3 sequence (DNA): TGTGCCAGCAGCTTAAGGGGGGGAGAGACCCAGTACTTC.